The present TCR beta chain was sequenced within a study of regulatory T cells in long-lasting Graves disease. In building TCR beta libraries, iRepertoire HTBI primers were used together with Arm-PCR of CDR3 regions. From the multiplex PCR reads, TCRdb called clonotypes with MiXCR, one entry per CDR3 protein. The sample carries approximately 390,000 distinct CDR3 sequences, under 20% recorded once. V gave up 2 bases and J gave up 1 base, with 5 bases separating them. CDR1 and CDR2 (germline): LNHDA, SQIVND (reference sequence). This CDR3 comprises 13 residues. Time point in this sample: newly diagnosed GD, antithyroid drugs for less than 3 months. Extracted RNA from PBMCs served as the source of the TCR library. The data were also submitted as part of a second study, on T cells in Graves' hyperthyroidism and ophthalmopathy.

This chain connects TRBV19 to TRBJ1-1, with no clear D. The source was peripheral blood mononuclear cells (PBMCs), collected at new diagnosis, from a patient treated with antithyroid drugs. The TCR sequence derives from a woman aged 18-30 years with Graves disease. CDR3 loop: CASSITPNTEAFF. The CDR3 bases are TGTGCCAGTAGTATAACACCGAACACTGAAGCTTTCTTT.